This T cell receptor (beta chain) was recorded in a study of T cell changes during pregnancy in multiple sclerosis. Sequenced by immunoSEQ multiplex PCR; TCRdb stores in-frame clones only, minus some. Here the sample spans fewer than 25,000 clones, less than 95% being singletons. V was clipped by 3 bases and J by 5 bases, with 16 bases between them. The CDR3 contains 16 residues. CDR1 is KGHSH and CDR2 is LQKENI in the germline V gene. This clonotype was sampled from a female donor in good health, enrolled as a control in a pregnancy study. Sequencing was performed on CD4+ T cells from peripheral blood mononuclear cells, taken in the third trimester of pregnancy. This chain connects TRBV18 to TRBJ1-4, with a tentative D call TRBD1 (5 bases). This CDR3 is CASSPQDQGINEKLFF. In DNA form, the CDR3 reads TGTGCCAGCTCACCCCAAGATCAGGGAATAAATGAAAAACTGTTTTTT.